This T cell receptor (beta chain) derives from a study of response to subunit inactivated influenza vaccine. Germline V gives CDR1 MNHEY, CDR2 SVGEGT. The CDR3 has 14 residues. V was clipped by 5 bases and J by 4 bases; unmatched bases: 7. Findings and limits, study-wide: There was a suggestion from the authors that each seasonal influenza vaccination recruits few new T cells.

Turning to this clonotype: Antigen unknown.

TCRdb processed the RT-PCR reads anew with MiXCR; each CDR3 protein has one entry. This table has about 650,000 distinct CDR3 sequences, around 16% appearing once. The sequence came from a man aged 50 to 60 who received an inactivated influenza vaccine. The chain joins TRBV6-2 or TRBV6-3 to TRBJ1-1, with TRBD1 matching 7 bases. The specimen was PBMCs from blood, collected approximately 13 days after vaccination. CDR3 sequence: CASSIQGRLTEAFF. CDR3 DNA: TGTGCCAGCAGTATACAGGGGCGCCTCACTGAAGCTTTCTTT.